These T cell receptor beta chains were read from a single sample in a study of molecular identifiers for immune sequencing clone quantification. In TCRdb, the PCR reads were re-called with MiXCR into one record per CDR3 protein. The table includes about 640,000 distinct CDR3 sequences, 20% detected once. Sequenced input: naive CD8+ T cells from blood, with Jurkat cell RNA spiked in. The receptor source for this set is a human donor in good health. Some libraries in this study had Jurkat cell RNA spiked in. Both conserved end residues are part of each CDR3. Fields, in order: CDR3 protein, CDR3 DNA, clone size, J gene, V gene, D gene. A D gene is named only where the DNA matches it firmly. A clone size is listed for some rows: how often the clone was seen (once, few, many), or a class if it is expanded.

CSARDRFWAGNEQLF TGCAGTGCTAGAGATCGTTTCTGGGCCGGGAATGAGCAGCTCTTC - TRBJ2-1 TRBV20-1 -
CASSPGQGMTNEKLFF TGTGCCAGCAGTCCGGGACAGGGGATGACTAATGAAAAACTGTTTTTT many TRBJ1-4 TRBV12-3/TRBV12-4 TRBD1
CATSQDRGSEKLFF TGTGCCACCAGCCAAGACCGGGGGAGTGAAAAACTGTTTTTT many TRBJ1-4 TRBV15 -
CASSLSSHSNQPQHF TGTGCCAGCAGTTTATCCAGCCACAGCAATCAGCCCCAGCATTTT - TRBJ1-5 TRBV27 -
CASSLPSDRDFSSYNEQFF TGTGCCAGCAGTCTGCCGTCGGACCGGGACTTCAGCTCCTACAATGAGCAGTTCTTC many TRBJ2-1 TRBV28 -
CASSLGSSGASVLTF TGTGCCAGCAGTTTAGGGTCATCTGGGGCCAGCGTCCTGACTTTC - TRBJ2-6 TRBV28 -
CASSRAGGRGEKLFF TGCGCCAGCAGCCGAGCAGGGGGCAGGGGTGAAAAACTGTTTTTT few TRBJ1-4 TRBV4-3 TRBD1
CAPRGRGTEAFF TGCGCCCCCAGGGGGCGGGGCACTGAAGCTTTCTTT many TRBJ1-1 TRBV5-1 TRBD1
CASSHPPSEQYF TGTGCCAGCAGCCACCCCCCGTCCGAGCAGTACTTC many TRBJ2-7 TRBV7-9 -
CATHRGYEQFF TGTGCCACTCACAGGGGATATGAGCAGTTCTTC few TRBJ2-1 TRBV10-3 TRBD1
CASSSSLDEQFF TGTGCCAGCAGTTCCTCCCTCGATGAGCAGTTCTTC many TRBJ2-1 TRBV28 -
CASSDTWDREPTNEKLFF TGTGCCAGCAGCGATACCTGGGACAGAGAACCAACTAATGAAAAACTGTTTTTT many TRBJ1-4 TRBV7-9 TRBD1
CASTPSGGGYEQYF TGTGCCAGCACCCCTAGCGGGGGAGGCTACGAGCAGTACTTC many TRBJ2-7 TRBV11-2 TRBD2
CASSLDSTEQYF TGTGCCAGCAGCTTAGATTCCACAGAGCAGTACTTC many TRBJ2-7 TRBV11-2 -
CASNGVEETQYF TGTGCCAGCAATGGGGTGGAAGAGACCCAGTACTTC many TRBJ2-5 TRBV5-6 -
CASRAGVADTQYF TGTGCCAGCAGAGCAGGAGTAGCGGATACGCAGTATTTT many TRBJ2-3 TRBV6-5 -
CATEIGTGGSPLHF TGTGCCACCGAGATTGGGACAGGGGGTTCACCCCTCCACTTT many TRBJ1-6 TRBV19 TRBD1
CASSPPGLAENNEQFF TGTGCCAGCAGCCCCCCTGGACTAGCGGAGAACAATGAGCAGTTCTTC many TRBJ2-1 TRBV6-2/TRBV6-3 TRBD2
CAWSVRLAGVVYEQFF TGTGCCTGGAGTGTCCGACTAGCGGGAGTCGTATATGAGCAGTTCTTC many TRBJ2-1 TRBV30 TRBD2
CASSPWTGAEAFF TGTGCCAGCAGCCCCTGGACAGGGGCTGAAGCTTTCTTT few TRBJ1-1 TRBV14 TRBD1
CARRTGNSLCYGYTF TGTGCCAGAAGGACAGGGAATTCTCTATGCTATGGCTACACCTTC - TRBJ1-2 TRBV6-5 TRBD1
CAGSLPFPDAQYF TGTGCCGGTAGTCTCCCGTTCCCAGATGCGCAGTATTTT - TRBJ2-3 TRBV19 -
CASSVTGGGYEQYF TGTGCCAGCAGCGTTACGGGGGGTGGCTACGAGCAGTACTTC many TRBJ2-7 TRBV7-9 TRBD2
CASSSRLGTGASEQYF TGTGCCAGCAGTTCACGTCTGGGGACAGGGGCTAGCGAGCAGTACTTC - TRBJ2-7 TRBV27 TRBD1
CASSEEPGNKETQYF TGTGCCAGCAGCGAGGAGCCGGGAAACAAAGAGACCCAGTACTTC many TRBJ2-5 TRBV9 -
CASSALVPEQYF TGTGCCAGCAGCGCACTAGTTCCCGAGCAGTACTTC many TRBJ2-7 TRBV7-8 -
CASSLSSAGQYEQYF TGCGCCAGCAGCTTGTCGTCGGCAGGGCAATACGAGCAGTACTTC many TRBJ2-7 TRBV5-1 -